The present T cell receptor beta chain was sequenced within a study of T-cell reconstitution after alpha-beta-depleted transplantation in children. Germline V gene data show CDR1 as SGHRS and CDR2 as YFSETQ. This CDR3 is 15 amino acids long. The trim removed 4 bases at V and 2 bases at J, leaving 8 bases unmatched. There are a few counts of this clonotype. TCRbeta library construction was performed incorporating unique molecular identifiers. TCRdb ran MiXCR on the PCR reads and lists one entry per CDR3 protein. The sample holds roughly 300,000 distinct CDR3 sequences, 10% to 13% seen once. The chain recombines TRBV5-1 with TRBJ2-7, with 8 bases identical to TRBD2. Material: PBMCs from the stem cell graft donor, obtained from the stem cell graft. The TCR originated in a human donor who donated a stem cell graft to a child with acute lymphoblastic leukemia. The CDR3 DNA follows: TGCGCCAGCAGCCAAGGCGGGAGGAACGCCTACGAGCAGTACTTC. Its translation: CASSQGGRNAYEQYF.